These T cell receptor beta chains were read from a single sample in a study of T cells in Graves' hyperthyroidism and ophthalmopathy. TCRdb reprocessed the multiplex PCR reads with MiXCR, giving one entry per CDR3 protein. Of about 480,000 distinct CDR3 sequences listed, roughly 14% were seen once; the top ten hold under 20%. The source material was blood. These receptor sequences come from a woman under 30 with Graves' hyperthyroidism. The CDR3 runs from the conserved cysteine through the conserved F or W. Fields, in order: clone size, J gene, V gene, D gene, CDR3 DNA, CDR3 protein. A D gene is named only where the DNA matches it firmly. The listing skips clone size in some rows; elsewhere it reads once, few, many or a size class.

many	TRBJ2-7	TRBV3-1	-	TGTGCCAGCAGCCAAGATTCTAGCGTTGCCTACGAGCAGTACTTC	CASSQDSSVAYEQYF
many	TRBJ2-3	TRBV3-1	-	TGTGCCAGCAGCCGCCAACATGGGCCCGCCGATACGCAGTATTTT	CASSRQHGPADTQYF
once	TRBJ2-1	TRBV2	-	TGTGCCAGCTCCAGGGCTGACTACAATGAGCAGTTCTTC	CASSRADYNEQFF
many	TRBJ1-5	TRBV28	-	TGTGCCAGCAGTAGGACGGTCAATCAGCCCCAGCATTTT	CASSRTVNQPQHF
-	TRBJ1-2	TRBV14	TRBD1	TGTGCCAGCAGCCCCAGGACAGGGCGGAACTATGGCTACACCTTC	CASSPRTGRNYGYTF
many	TRBJ2-5	TRBV9	-	TGTGCCAGCAGCCCGTCGCTCGGCCGCGGGACGGGCCAAGAGACCCAGTACTTC	CASSPSLGRGTGQETQYF
-	TRBJ2-1	TRBV12-5	TRBD2	TGTGCTAGTGGTCCATTGGGGGGGGGGGGCTACAATGAGCAGTTCTTC	CASGPLGGGGYNEQFF
many	TRBJ1-2	TRBV6-1	-	TGTGCCAGCAGTTACGACGGCTCCTATGGCTACACCTTC	CASSYDGSYGYTF
-	TRBJ2-2	TRBV11-3	-	TGTGCCAGCAGGGGAGCCACTGTTATCGGGGAGCTGTTTTTT	CASRGATVIGELFF
few	TRBJ1-4	TRBV14	-	TGTGCCAGCAGCCAAGGGACAACAGCTCCTAATGAAAAACTGTTTTTT	CASSQGTTAPNEKLFF
-	TRBJ2-5	TRBV11-1	-	TGTGCCAGCAGCTTAGTGCTCGTCGATAGGAATGGGGAGACCCAGTACTTC	CASSLVLVDRNGETQYF
few	TRBJ2-3	TRBV12-3/TRBV12-4	-	TGTGCCGGCAGCCCCCAAGGTGGGCGGACAGATACGCAGTATTTT	CAGSPQGGRTDTQYF
few	TRBJ2-1	TRBV4-2	-	TGTGCCAGCACGCCGGGAGCTAGCGACTACAATGAGCAGTTCTTC	CASTPGASDYNEQFF
few	TRBJ2-7	TRBV6-1	TRBD2	TGTGCCAGCGCTCCGGGAGGGGGGGCATACGAGCAGTACTTC	CASAPGGGAYEQYF
many	TRBJ2-5	TRBV27	TRBD1	TGTGCCAGCAGCCTGACAGGGGGCGAGGAGACCCAGTACTTC	CASSLTGGEETQYF
many	TRBJ1-6	TRBV12-3/TRBV12-4	TRBD1	TGTGCCAGCAGTGTGGGACAGCCCTGGGATTCACCCCTCCACTTT	CASSVGQPWDSPLHF
few	TRBJ1-4	TRBV5-1	-	TGCGCCAGCAGCGGAAGGACGGGGGATCGCGAAAAACTGTTTTTT	CASSGRTGDREKLFF
many	TRBJ2-5	TRBV5-1	-	TGCGCCAGCAGCGCTGTCGGACAGAGCCAAGAGACCCAGTACTTC	CASSAVGQSQETQYF
many	TRBJ1-1	TRBV5-1	TRBD1	TGCGCCAGCAGCCCTAATACCGGGACAGGGGCTGAAGCTTTCTTT	CASSPNTGTGAEAFF
few	TRBJ2-1	TRBV4-2	TRBD2	TGTGCCAGCAGCCATTCTAGCGGGAGGTCGAATGAGCAGTTCTTC	CASSHSSGRSNEQFF
many	TRBJ1-1	TRBV29-1	-	TGCAGCGTTGAACGTCCCAACACTGAAGCTTTCTTT	CSVERPNTEAFF
many	TRBJ2-1	TRBV5-6	-	TGTGCCAGCAGCGGGGGACTCGAATCCTACAATGAGCAGTTCTTC	CASSGGLESYNEQFF
many	TRBJ1-2	TRBV27	-	TGTGCCAGCAGGGGGGTAAACTATGGCTACACCTTC	CASRGVNYGYTF
many	TRBJ1-1	TRBV12-5	-	TGTGCTAGTGGCCAGGGTGGCACTGAAGCTTTCTTT	CASGQGGTEAFF
-	TRBJ2-3	TRBV5-1	-	TGCGCCAGCAGCCTAGGGGGGGGAGCAGATACGCAGTATTTT	CASSLGGGADTQYF
many	TRBJ2-5	TRBV2	TRBD2	TGTGCCAGCAGTGCCCCGTGGTTTAGCGGGAGACAGGAGGAGACCCAGTACTTC	CASSAPWFSGRQEETQYF
many	TRBJ2-2	TRBV20-1	-	TGCAGTGCTACCGTCACAAGCACCGGGGAGCTGTTTTTT	CSATVTSTGELFF
many	TRBJ2-3	TRBV5-4	-	TGTGCCAGCAGCTTCGGACCCGGGTTTAGGACAGATACGCAGTATTTT	CASSFGPGFRTDTQYF
many	TRBJ2-5	TRBV20-1	-	TGCAGTGCTAGTCTAGCAGGGACGAAGACCCAGTACTTC	CSASLAGTKTQYF
many	TRBJ1-1	TRBV29-1	TRBD1	TGCAGCGTTGAAATCGAGGGGGCTAAAGCTTTCTTT	CSVEIEGAKAFF
-	TRBJ2-2	TRBV6-1	TRBD1	TGTGCCAGCACTTTGGGACAGCTCGTCACCGGGGAGCTGTTTTTT	CASTLGQLVTGELFF
few	TRBJ2-1	TRBV19	-	TGTGCCAGTAGAGTGGCGGCGAGCTCCTACAATGAGCAGTTCTTC	CASRVAASSYNEQFF
many	TRBJ1-2	TRBV27	-	TGTGCCAGCAGTTTATCGCCAGGGTATTGGGGTAACTATGGCTACACCTTC	CASSLSPGYWGNYGYTF
few	TRBJ2-5	TRBV2	TRBD2	TGTGCCAGCAGAGGGGGACTAGCGGGAGGGAAGGCCCAGTACTTC	CASRGGLAGGKAQYF
many	TRBJ1-5	TRBV6-5	-	TGTGCCAGCAGTTACTCAGGGGCACGGCAGCCCCAGCATTTT	CASSYSGARQPQHF
many	TRBJ2-3	TRBV20-1	-	TGCAGTGCTAGCGAGAATTGGGTCTTCACAGATACGCAGTATTTT	CSASENWVFTDTQYF
many	TRBJ1-2	TRBV29-1	-	TGCAGCGTTGAAGATCAAGAGGGCTACACCTTC	CSVEDQEGYTF
many	TRBJ1-1	TRBV7-9	-	TGTGCCAGCAGCGCCATTCCCTTTGGCGGCGGCACTGAAGCTTTCTTT	CASSAIPFGGGTEAFF
-	TRBJ1-1	TRBV19	-	TGTGCCAGTAGTATGTCGAACACTGAAGCTTTCTTT	CASSMSNTEAFF
many	TRBJ1-2	TRBV30	-	TGTGCCTGGACACCCGACCTCAACTATGGCTACACCTTC	CAWTPDLNYGYTF
-	TRBJ1-2	TRBV19	-	TGTGCCAGTAGTAAAGCGTTCGAAGGCTACACCTTC	CASSKAFEGYTF
many	TRBJ1-2	TRBV2	-	TGTGCCAGCAGTATGACAGACTATGGCTACACCTTC	CASSMTDYGYTF
many	TRBJ2-1	TRBV6-2/TRBV6-3	-	TGTGCCAGCAGATGGAGAGGTGAGCAGTTCTTC	CASRWRGEQFF
many	TRBJ1-1	TRBV6-1	TRBD1	TGTGCCAGCAGTGAAGTCAGGGGGCTGAACACTGAAGCTTTCTTT	CASSEVRGLNTEAFF
few	TRBJ2-1	TRBV7-9	TRBD1	TGTGCCAGCAGCTTAGGGGCAGGGGGAAAGGATGAGCAGTTCTTC	CASSLGAGGKDEQFF
many	TRBJ2-3	TRBV10-3	-	TGTGCCATCCGCCAACTCCGGGATGACACAGATACGCAGTATTTT	CAIRQLRDDTDTQYF
-	TRBJ2-1	TRBV9	-	TGTGCCAGCAGCCCAGGGGACTCCTACAATGAGCAGTTCTTC	CASSPGDSYNEQFF
many	TRBJ1-4	TRBV30	-	TGTGCCTCAAATCAGGCAACTAATGAAAAACTGTTTTTT	CASNQATNEKLFF
few	TRBJ1-6	TRBV7-6	-	TGTGCCAGCAGCTTTACAGTGAATTCACCCCTCCACTTT	CASSFTVNSPLHF
many	TRBJ1-1	TRBV28	TRBD1	TGTGCCAGCTTCACCCGGGACAGGGGCATACCTACTCACACTGAAGCTTTCTTT	CASFTRDRGIPTHTEAFF
many	TRBJ2-1	TRBV20-1	-	TGCAGTGCCCAGGGTTACCGGAGATACAATGAGCAGTTCTTC	CSAQGYRRYNEQFF
-	TRBJ1-2	TRBV24-1	-	TGTGCCACCAGTGAGGGACGGCTTGGAGGCTACACCTTC	CATSEGRLGGYTF
many	TRBJ1-1	TRBV3-1	TRBD1	TGTGCCAGCAGCCGCGAGCTCGGACAGGGGGGAACTGAAGCTTTCTTT	CASSRELGQGGTEAFF
-	TRBJ2-5	TRBV29-1	TRBD2	TGCAGCGTTGAGGGTCTTAGCGGGAGGAGAGAGACCCAGTACTTC	CSVEGLSGRRETQYF
-	TRBJ2-7	TRBV27	-	TGTGCCAGCACCGGGGACGGGGACTACGAGCAGTACTTC	CASTGDGDYEQYF
many	TRBJ2-3	TRBV11-1	-	TGTGCCAGCAGCTGGGCAGGGGTAGCAGATACGCAGTATTTT	CASSWAGVADTQYF
many	TRBJ2-1	TRBV6-1	-	TGTGCCAGCAGTGAACTATCAGGACTCATCTCCTACAATGAGCAGTTCTTC	CASSELSGLISYNEQFF
-	TRBJ1-1	TRBV4-1	-	TGCGCCAGCAGCCAAGACTCAGGGGTCACTGAAGCTTTCTTT	CASSQDSGVTEAFF
many	TRBJ1-1	TRBV2	TRBD1	TGTGCCAGCAGTGTAGGGACAGGGGATGAAGCTTTCTTT	CASSVGTGDEAFF
-	TRBJ2-3	TRBV29-1	-	TGCAGCGTACTAAGGGGCATTAGCACAGATACGCAGTATTTT	CSVLRGISTDTQYF